This TCR beta chain was identified in a study of T-cell reconstitution after alpha-beta-depleted transplantation in children. Regarding the study as a whole: It was newly produced T cells that mostly accounted for T-cell counts and diversity one year after transplant. The origin of high day-60 TCRbeta diversity in some patients lay in surviving recipient T cells and thymic progenitors. Several hundred graft clones that had expanded were reportedly the source of alpha-beta T cells about two months after transplant.

V lost 7 bases to trimming and J lost 2 bases; unmatched junction nucleotides: 4. This CDR3 comprises 12 residues. Per the germline V gene, CDR1 is SQVTM and CDR2 is ANQGSEA. This clonotype has a handful of counts. What it binds is unknown. Unique molecular identifiers were incorporated into the prepared TCRbeta library. TCRdb itself ran the PCR reads through MiXCR, one entry per CDR3 protein. The data contain about 500,000 distinct CDR3 sequences, over 10% of them singletons. The rearrangement joins TRBV29-1 to TRBJ2-5; 7 bases agree with TRBD2. The source of this sequence is a female patient between 2 and 15 years old who had a stem cell transplant for aplastic anemia, so the T cells may come from the graft donor. Sequenced here: PBMCs, mostly from graft donor cells, sampled 180 days after TCRalphabeta/CD19-depleted stem cell transplant. The CDR3 protein is CSGERDQETQYF. The CDR3 region has the DNA TGCAGCGGTGAGCGGGATCAAGAGACCCAGTACTTC.